This T cell receptor beta chain was obtained from a study of shared clonotypes between healthy human individuals. The CDR3 extends over 17 amino acids. The repertoire was sequenced with immunoSEQ multiplex PCR; TCRdb's copy has only in-frame clones and lacks some. The table shows about 1.4 million clones, with 96% occurring only once. What was sequenced was naive CD4+ T cells sorted from blood. Subset specified: CD45RA+ positively selected. The V gene is TRBV21-1, the J gene TRBJ2-7; the listed D gene, TRBD2, was not tested against the DNA. TRBV21-1 is described as a pseudogene. The source of this sequence is a man between 25 and 39 years old in good health. This CDR3 reads CASLYGTQKVRGYEQYF. CDR3 bases: TGTGCCAGTCTTTACGGGACTCAAAAAGTGAGGGGCTACGAGCAGTACTTC.